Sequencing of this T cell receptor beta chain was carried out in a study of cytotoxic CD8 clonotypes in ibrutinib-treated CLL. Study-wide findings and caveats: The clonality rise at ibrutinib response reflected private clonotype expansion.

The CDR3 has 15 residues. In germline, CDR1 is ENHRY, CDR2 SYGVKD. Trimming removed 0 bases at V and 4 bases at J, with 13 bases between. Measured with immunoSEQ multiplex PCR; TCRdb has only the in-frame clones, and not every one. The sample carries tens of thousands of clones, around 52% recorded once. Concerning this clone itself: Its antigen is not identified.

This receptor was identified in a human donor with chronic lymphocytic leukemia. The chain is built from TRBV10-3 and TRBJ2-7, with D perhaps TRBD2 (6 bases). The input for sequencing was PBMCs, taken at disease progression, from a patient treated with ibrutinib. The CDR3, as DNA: TGTGCCATCAGTGAGTCTCCGGGACTGGGTTACGAGCAGTACTTC. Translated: CAISESPGLGYEQYF.